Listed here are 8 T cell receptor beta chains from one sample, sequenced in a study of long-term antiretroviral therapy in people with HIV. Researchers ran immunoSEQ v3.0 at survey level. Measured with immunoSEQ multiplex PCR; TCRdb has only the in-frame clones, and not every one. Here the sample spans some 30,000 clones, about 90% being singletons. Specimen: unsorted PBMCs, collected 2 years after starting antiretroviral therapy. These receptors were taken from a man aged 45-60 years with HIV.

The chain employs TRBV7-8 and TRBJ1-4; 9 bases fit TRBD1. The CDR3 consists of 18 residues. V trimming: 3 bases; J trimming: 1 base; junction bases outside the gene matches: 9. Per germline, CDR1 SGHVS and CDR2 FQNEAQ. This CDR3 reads CASSLAVPGQGTNEKLFF. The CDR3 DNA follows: TGTGCCAGCAGCTTGGCCGTCCCGGGACAGGGAACTAATGAAAAACTGTTTTTT.

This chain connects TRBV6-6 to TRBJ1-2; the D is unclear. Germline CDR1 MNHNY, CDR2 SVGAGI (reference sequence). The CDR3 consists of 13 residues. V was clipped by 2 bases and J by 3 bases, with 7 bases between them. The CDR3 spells CASSYRQDYGYTF. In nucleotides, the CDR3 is TGTGCCAGCAGTTACAGGCAGGACTATGGCTACACCTTC.

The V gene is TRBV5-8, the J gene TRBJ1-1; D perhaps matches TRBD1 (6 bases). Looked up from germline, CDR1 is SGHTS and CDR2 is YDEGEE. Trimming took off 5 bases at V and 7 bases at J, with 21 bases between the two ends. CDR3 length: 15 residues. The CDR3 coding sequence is TGTGCCAGCAGAGGGCTTCGGGACAATCCGTTTGAAGCTTTCTTT. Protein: CASRGLRDNPFEAFF.

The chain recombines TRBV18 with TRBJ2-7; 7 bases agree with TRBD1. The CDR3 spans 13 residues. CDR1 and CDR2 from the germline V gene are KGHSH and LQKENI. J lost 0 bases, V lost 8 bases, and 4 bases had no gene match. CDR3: CASHGDSSYEQYF. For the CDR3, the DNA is TGTGCCAGCCACGGGGACAGCTCCTACGAGCAGTACTTC.

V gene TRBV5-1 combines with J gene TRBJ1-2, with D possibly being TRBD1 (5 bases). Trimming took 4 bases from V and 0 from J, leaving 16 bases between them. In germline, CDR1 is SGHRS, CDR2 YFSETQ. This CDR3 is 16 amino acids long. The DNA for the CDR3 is TGCGCCAGCAGCCCGGTCGGGACGGAAGCTAACTATGGCTACACCTTC. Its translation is CASSPVGTEANYGYTF.

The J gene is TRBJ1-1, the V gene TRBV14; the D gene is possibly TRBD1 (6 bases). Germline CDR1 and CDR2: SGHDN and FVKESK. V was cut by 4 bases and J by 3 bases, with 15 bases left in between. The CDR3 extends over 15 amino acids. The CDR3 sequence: CASSRGGRGDTEAFF. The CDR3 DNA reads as TGTGCCAGCAGCCGGGGGGGAAGGGGGGACACTGAAGCTTTCTTT.

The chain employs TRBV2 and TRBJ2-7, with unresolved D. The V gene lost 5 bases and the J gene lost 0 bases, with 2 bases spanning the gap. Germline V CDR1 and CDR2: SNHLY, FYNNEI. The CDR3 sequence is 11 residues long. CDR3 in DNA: TGTGCCAGCAGTTCCTCCTACGAGCAGTACTTC. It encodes CASSSSYEQYF.

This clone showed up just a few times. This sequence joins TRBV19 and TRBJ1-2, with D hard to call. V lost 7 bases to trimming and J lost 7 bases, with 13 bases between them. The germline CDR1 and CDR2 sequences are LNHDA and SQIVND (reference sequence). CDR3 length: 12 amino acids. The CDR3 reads CASTAGSSGYTF. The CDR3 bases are TGTGCCAGTACCGCGGGATCGTCTGGCTACACCTTC.